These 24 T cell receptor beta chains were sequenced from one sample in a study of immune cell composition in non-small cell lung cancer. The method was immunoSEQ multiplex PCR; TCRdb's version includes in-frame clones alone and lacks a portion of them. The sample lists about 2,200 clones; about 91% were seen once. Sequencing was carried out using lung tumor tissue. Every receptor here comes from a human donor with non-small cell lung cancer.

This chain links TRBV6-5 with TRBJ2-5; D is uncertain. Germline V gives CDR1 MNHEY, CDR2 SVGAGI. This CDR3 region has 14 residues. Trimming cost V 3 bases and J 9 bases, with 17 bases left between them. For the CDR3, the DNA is TGTGCCAGCAGTTATATGACACCACCTCTGGCCCAGTACTTC. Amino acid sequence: CASSYMTPPLAQYF.

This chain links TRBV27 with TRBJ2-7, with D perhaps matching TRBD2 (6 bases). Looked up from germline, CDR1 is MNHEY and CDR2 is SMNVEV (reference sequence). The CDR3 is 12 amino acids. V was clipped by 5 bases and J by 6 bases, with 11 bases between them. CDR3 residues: CASSLTGGEQYF. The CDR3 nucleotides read TGTGCCAGCAGTCTTACCGGGGGCGAGCAGTACTTC.

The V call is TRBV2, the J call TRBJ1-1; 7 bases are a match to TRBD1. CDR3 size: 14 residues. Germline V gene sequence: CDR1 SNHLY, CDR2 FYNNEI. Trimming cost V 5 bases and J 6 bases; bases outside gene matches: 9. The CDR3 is CASSPPGGRSEAFF. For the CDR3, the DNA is TGTGCCAGCAGTCCACCAGGGGGACGGTCTGAAGCTTTCTTT. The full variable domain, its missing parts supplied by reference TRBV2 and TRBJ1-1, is EPEVTQTPSHQVTQMGQEVILRCVPISNHLYFYWYRQILGQKVEFLVSFYNNEISEKSEIFDDQFSVERPDGSNFTLKIRSTKLEDSAMYFCASSPPGGRSEAFFGQGTRLTVV.

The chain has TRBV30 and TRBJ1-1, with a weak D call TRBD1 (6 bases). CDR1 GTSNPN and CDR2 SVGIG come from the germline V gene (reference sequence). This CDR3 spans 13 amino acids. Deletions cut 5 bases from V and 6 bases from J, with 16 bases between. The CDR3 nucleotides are TGTGCCTGGTCTTTTAACTGGGGGCCTGAAGCTTTCTTT. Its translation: CAWSFNWGPEAFF.

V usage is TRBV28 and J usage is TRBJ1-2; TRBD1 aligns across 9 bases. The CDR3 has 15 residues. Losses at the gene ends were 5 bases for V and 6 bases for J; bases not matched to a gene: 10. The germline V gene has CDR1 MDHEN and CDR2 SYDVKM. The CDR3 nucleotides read TGTGCCAGCAGTCCCCCATGGGGGACAGGGAATGGCTACACCTTC. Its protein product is CASSPPWGTGNGYTF.

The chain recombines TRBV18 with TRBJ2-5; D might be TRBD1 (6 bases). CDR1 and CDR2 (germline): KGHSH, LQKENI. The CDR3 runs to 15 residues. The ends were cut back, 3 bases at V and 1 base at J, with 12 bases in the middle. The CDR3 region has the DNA TGTGCCAGCTCACCGGGACAAACCTTCCAAGAGACCCAGTACTTC. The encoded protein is CASSPGQTFQETQYF.

CDR3 sequence (DNA): TGTGCCAGCAGTTACACCGGGACAGGGGCCCAAGAGACCCAGTACTTC. Protein product: CASSYTGTGAQETQYF. The V and J genes are TRBV6-6 and TRBJ2-5; 10 bases align to TRBD1. CDR3 length equals 16 residues. V shed 2 bases, J shed 1 base, and the junction held 4 bases outside the gene matches. The germline V gene encodes CDR1 MNHNY and CDR2 SVGAGI (reference sequence).

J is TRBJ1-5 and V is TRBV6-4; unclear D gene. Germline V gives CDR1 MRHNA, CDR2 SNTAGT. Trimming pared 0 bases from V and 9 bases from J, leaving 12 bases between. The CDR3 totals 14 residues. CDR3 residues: CASSDSSGSVPQHF. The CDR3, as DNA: TGTGCCAGCAGTGACTCGAGCGGCTCGGTGCCCCAGCATTTT.

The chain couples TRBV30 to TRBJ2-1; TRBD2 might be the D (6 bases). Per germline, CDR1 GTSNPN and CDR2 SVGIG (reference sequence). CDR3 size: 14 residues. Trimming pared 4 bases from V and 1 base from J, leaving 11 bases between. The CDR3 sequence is CAWISGFSYNEQFF. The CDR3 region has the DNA TGTGCCTGGATTAGCGGATTTTCCTACAATGAGCAGTTCTTC.

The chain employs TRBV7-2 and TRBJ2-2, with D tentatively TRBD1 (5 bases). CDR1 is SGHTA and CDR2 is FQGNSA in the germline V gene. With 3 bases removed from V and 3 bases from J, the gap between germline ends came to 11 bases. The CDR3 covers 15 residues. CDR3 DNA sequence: TGTGCCAGCAGCTTTTGGGGCGGAGACACCGGGGAGCTGTTTTTT. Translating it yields CASSFWGGDTGELFF.

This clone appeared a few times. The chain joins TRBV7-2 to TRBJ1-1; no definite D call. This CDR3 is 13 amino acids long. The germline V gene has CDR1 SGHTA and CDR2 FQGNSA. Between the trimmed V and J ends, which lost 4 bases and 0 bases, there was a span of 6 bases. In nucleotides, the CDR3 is TGTGCCAGCAGCTCTCAGGTGAACACTGAAGCTTTCTTT. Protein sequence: CASSSQVNTEAFF.

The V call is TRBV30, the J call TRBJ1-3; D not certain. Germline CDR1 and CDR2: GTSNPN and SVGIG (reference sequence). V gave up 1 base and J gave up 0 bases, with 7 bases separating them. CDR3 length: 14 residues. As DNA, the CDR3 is TGTGCCTGGAGTGACCGGAGCTCTGGAAACACCATATATTTT. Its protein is CAWSDRSSGNTIYF. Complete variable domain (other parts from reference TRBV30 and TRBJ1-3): SQTIHQWPATLVQPVGSPLSLECTVEGTSNPNLYWYRQAAGRGLQLLFYSVGIGQISSEVPQNLSASRPQDRQFILSSKKLLLSDSGFYLCAWSDRSSGNTIYFGEGSWLTVV.

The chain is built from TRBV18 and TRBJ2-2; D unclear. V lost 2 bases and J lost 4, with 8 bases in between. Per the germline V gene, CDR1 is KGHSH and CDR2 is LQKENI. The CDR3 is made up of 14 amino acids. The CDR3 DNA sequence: TGTGCCAGCTCACCAGACACCTTCACCGGGGAGCTGTTTTTT. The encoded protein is CASSPDTFTGELFF. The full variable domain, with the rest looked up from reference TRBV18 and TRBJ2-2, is NAGVMQNPRHLVRRRGQEARLRCSPMKGHSHVYWYRQLPEEGLKFMVYLQKENIIDESGMPKERFSAEFPKEGPSILRIQQVVRGDSAAYFCASSPDTFTGELFFGEGSRLTVL.

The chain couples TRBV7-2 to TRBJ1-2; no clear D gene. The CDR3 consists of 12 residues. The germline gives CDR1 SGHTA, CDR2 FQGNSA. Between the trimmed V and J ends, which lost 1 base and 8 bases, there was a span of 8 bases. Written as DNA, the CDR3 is TGTGCCAGCAGCTTAGAAGAGGGCGGCTACACCTTC. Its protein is CASSLEEGGYTF.

The CDR3, as DNA: TGTGCCAGCAGTGACAGGGAGGGCTATGGCTACACCTTC. Its translation is CASSDREGYGYTF. The J gene is TRBJ1-2, the V gene TRBV6-4, with unresolved D. Germline CDR1 is MRHNA and CDR2 is SNTAGT. The V end lost 2 bases, the J end lost 4 bases, and 8 bases lay between the germline ends. The CDR3 has 13 residues.

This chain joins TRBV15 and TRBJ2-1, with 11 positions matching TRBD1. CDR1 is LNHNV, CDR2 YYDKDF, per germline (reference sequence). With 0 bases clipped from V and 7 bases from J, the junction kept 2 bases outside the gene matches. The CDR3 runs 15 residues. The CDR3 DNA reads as TGTGCCACCAGCAGAGATCGGGACAGGGGGAATGAGCAGTTCTTC. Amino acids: CATSRDRDRGNEQFF.

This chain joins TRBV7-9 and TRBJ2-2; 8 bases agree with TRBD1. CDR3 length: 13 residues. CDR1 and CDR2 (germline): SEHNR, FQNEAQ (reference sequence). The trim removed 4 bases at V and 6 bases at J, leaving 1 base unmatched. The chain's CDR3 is CASSSQGAGELFF. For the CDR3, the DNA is TGTGCCAGCAGCTCACAGGGGGCCGGGGAGCTGTTTTTT.

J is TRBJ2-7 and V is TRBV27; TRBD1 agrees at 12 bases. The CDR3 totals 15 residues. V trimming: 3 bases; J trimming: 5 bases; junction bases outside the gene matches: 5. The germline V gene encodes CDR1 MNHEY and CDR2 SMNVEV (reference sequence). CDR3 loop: CASSFGTGGLDEQYF. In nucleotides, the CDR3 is TGTGCCAGCAGTTTCGGGACAGGGGGCCTGGACGAGCAGTACTTC.

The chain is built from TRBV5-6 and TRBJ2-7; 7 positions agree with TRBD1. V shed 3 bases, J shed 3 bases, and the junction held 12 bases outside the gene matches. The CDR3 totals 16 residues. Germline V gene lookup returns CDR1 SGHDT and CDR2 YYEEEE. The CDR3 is CASSSNIWTGSYEQYF. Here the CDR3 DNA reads TGTGCCAGCAGCTCAAATATCTGGACAGGTAGCTACGAGCAGTACTTC.

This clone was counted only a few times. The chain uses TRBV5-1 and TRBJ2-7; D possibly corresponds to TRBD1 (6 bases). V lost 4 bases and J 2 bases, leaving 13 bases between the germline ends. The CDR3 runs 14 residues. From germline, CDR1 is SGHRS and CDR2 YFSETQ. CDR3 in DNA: TGCGCCAGCAGCGAACAGGGATGGGCCTACGAGCAGTACTTC. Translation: CASSEQGWAYEQYF.

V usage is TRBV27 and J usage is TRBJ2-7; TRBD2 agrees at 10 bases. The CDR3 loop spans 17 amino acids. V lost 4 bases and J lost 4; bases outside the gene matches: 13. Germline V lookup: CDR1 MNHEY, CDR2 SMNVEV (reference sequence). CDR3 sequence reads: CASSWRLAASGSYEQYF. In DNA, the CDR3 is TGTGCCAGCAGTTGGCGCCTCGCGGCTAGCGGGAGTTACGAGCAGTACTTC.

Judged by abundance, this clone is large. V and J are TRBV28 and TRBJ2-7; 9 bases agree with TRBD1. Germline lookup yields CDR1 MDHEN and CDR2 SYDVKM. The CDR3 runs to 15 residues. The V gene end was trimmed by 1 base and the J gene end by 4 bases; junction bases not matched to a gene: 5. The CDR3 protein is CASSLLGQGLYEQYF. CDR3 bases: TGTGCCAGCAGTTTATTGGGACAGGGTTTGTACGAGCAGTACTTC.

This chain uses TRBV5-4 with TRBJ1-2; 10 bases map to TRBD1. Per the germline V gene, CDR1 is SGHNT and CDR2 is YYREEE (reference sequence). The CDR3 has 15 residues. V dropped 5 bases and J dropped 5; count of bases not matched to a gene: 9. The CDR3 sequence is CASRLGQGGGYGYTF. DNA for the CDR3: TGTGCCAGCAGACTCGGACAGGGGGGCGGGTATGGCTACACCTTC.

The CDR3 DNA sequence: TGCGCCAGCAGACTGGTCGCAGGATCCTACGAGCAGTACTTC. This translates into CASRLVAGSYEQYF. The chain combines TRBV5-1 with TRBJ2-7; no clear D gene. The CDR3 runs 14 residues. Germline V lookup: CDR1 SGHRS, CDR2 YFSETQ. V lost 5 bases and J 1 base, leaving 13 bases between the germline ends.